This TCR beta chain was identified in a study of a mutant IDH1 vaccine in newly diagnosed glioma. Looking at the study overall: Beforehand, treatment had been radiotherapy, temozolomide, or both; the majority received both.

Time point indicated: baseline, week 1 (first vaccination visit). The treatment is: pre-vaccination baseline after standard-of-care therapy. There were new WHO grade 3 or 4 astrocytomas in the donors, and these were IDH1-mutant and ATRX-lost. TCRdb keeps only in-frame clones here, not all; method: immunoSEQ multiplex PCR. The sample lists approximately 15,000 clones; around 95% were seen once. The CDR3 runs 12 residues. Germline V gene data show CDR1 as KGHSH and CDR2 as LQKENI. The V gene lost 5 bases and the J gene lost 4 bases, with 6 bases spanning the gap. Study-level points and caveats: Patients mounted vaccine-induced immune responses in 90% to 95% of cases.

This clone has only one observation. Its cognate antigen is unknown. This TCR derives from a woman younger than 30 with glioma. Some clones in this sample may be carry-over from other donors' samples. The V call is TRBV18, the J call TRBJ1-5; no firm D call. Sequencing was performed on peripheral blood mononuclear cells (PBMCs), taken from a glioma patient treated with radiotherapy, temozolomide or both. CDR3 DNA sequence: TGTGCCAGCTCAGCGTCGAATCAGCCCCAGCATTTT. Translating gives CASSASNQPQHF.